Listed here are 8 T cell receptor beta chains from one sample, sequenced in a study of blood T cells in healthy people across ages. Combining a sample-barcoded 5' primer with a J-beta primer mix, a second PCR ran for about 7 to 11 cycles. TCRdb itself ran the 5' RACE reads through MiXCR, one entry per CDR3 protein. This table holds roughly 800,000 distinct CDR3 sequences, approximately 25% found once. The data were also submitted as part of a second study, on T cells of mothers and their children.

Specimen: blood. Every receptor here comes from a boy aged 5 to 17 in good health.

This clonotype was recorded a few times. The chain is built from TRBV7-8 and TRBJ2-3, with unresolved D. The germline V gene has CDR1 SGHVS and CDR2 FQNEAQ. With 5 bases removed from V and 1 base from J, the gap between germline ends came to 13 bases. The CDR3 covers 15 residues. This CDR3 is CASSTMEFGTDTQYF. The CDR3, as DNA: TGTGCCAGCAGCACTATGGAGTTCGGCACAGATACGCAGTATTTT.

This chain links TRBV27 with TRBJ1-1, with D tentatively TRBD1 (5 bases). The CDR3 has 14 residues. Germline V gene data show CDR1 as MNHEY and CDR2 as SMNVEV (reference sequence). The V gene lost 6 bases and the J gene lost 1 base, with 12 bases spanning the gap. CDR3 coding DNA: TGTGCCAGCAGACGAAAGACAGAGAACACTGAAGCTTTCTTT. Translating it yields CASRRKTENTEAFF.

This chain connects TRBV6-4 to TRBJ1-2; no firm D call. In germline, CDR1 is MRHNA, CDR2 SNTAGT. Trimming left V 6 bases short and J 6 bases short, with 14 bases between. The CDR3 loop spans 13 amino acids. Here the CDR3 DNA reads TGTGCCAGCAGAGAGGGTATGGATCATGGCTACACCTTC. It translates to CASREGMDHGYTF.

V usage is TRBV20-1 and J usage is TRBJ1-4; D may be TRBD1 (5 bases). Germline assignment: CDR1 DFQATT and CDR2 SNEGSKA (reference sequence). This CDR3 has 12 amino acids. With 6 bases removed from V and 6 bases from J, the gap between germline ends came to 11 bases. The DNA for the CDR3 is TGCAGTGCCCGGGACGGGGATGAAAAACTGTTTTTT. Protein: CSARDGDEKLFF.

The V gene is TRBV9, the J gene TRBJ2-3; D unresolved. The CDR3 spans 13 residues. Trimming removed 0 bases from V and 6 bases from J, with 8 bases in between. The germline V gene has CDR1 SGDLS and CDR2 YYNGEE. The CDR3 loop reads CASSVDWLDTQYF. In nucleotides, the CDR3 is TGTGCCAGCAGCGTAGATTGGCTTGATACGCAGTATTTT.

This chain joins TRBV10-3 and TRBJ2-3; D call uncertain. The V gene's germline CDR1 is ENHRY and CDR2 SYGVKD. The CDR3 has 13 amino acids. Between the trimmed V and J ends, which lost 1 base and 5 bases, there was a span of 7 bases. The CDR3 loop is CAISEFWGDTQYF. The DNA of the CDR3 is TGTGCCATCAGTGAGTTTTGGGGAGATACGCAGTATTTT.

In its sample, this clonotype was seen a few times. The V and J genes are TRBV13 and TRBJ2-5; 9 nucleotides agree with TRBD1. V trimming: 5 bases; J trimming: 4 bases; junction bases outside the gene matches: 11. This CDR3 has 16 amino acids. Germline-derived CDR1 and CDR2 are PRHDT and FYEKMQ (reference sequence). CDR3: CASSPYGTGNGETQYF. The CDR3 DNA sequence: TGTGCCAGCAGCCCCTATGGGACAGGGAACGGAGAGACCCAGTACTTC. Combining the CDR3 with reference TRBV13 and TRBJ2-5 gives the whole variable domain AAGVIQSPRHLIKEKRETATLKCYPIPRHDTVYWYQQGPGQDPQFLISFYEKMQSDKGSIPDRFSAQQFSDYHSELNMSSLELGDSALYFCASSPYGTGNGETQYFGPGTRLLVL.

This chain links TRBV28 with TRBJ1-5; maybe TRBD1 (5 bases). V was shortened by 3 bases and J by 6 bases, with 9 bases between the two germline ends. The CDR3 is 13 amino acids. Looked up from germline, CDR1 is MDHEN and CDR2 is SYDVKM. CDR3 sequence: CASSFFGAQPQHF. In nucleotides, the CDR3 is TGTGCCAGCAGTTTCTTTGGGGCTCAGCCCCAGCATTTT. Drawing the rest from reference TRBV28 and TRBJ1-5, the complete variable domain is DVKVTQSSRYLVKRTGEKVFLECVQDMDHENMFWYRQDPGLGLRLIYFSYDVKMKEKGDIPEGYSVSREKKERFSLILESASTNQTSMYLCASSFFGAQPQHFGDGTRLSIL.